This is a list of T cell receptor beta chains from one sample in a study of radiation and T cells in renal cell carcinoma. Here immunoSEQ multiplex PCR was the method, and the copy in TCRdb shows in-frame clones only, minus some. The sample records about 91,000 clones, 82% being singletons. The specimen comprised blood, sampled from a patient whose treatment included radiotherapy and nephrectomy. These receptors were taken from a man aged 55 to 70 with renal cell carcinoma. The CDR3 runs from the conserved cysteine through the conserved F or W. A D gene is named only where the DNA matches it firmly. Where a row states a size, it is once, few, many or the class of an expanded clone; other rows omit it.

clone size,J gene,D gene,V gene,CDR3 protein,CDR3 DNA
few,TRBJ2-7,.,TRBV5-1,CASSLGYEQYF,TGCGCCAGCAGCTTGGGCTACGAGCAGTACTTC
.,TRBJ2-1,.,TRBV30,CAWSTSLRGESAGFF,TGTGCCTGGAGTACCTCACTCAGGGGAGAAAGCGCGGGGTTCTTC
.,TRBJ2-7,.,TRBV29-1,CSVPGTSSYEQYF,TGCAGCGTTCCCGGGACCAGCTCCTACGAGCAGTACTTC
once,TRBJ2-1,.,TRBV29-1,CSVVKDWRNEQFF,TGCAGCGTTGTAAAGGACTGGAGGAATGAGCAGTTCTTC
once,TRBJ2-6,.,TRBV18,CASSPLRVGRSSGANVLTF,TGTGCCAGCTCACCCCTGCGGGTCGGGCGTAGCTCTGGGGCCAACGTCCTGACTTTC
medium-sized,TRBJ2-1,.,TRBV7-9,CASSLPGPEQFF,TGTGCCAGCAGCCTACCAGGGCCTGAGCAGTTCTTC
.,TRBJ2-3,TRBD2,TRBV5-6,CASTYAGGDTQYF,TGTGCCAGCACCTACGCGGGGGGAGATACGCAGTATTTT
.,TRBJ2-1,TRBD2,TRBV5-1,CASSLVGTSNNEQFF,TGCGCCAGCAGCTTGGTAGGGACTAGCAACAATGAGCAGTTCTTC
.,TRBJ2-1,.,TRBV11-2,CASSLDRGDYNEQFF,TGTGCCAGCAGCTTAGATCGAGGAGACTACAATGAGCAGTTCTTC
.,TRBJ2-1,TRBD2,TRBV19,CASINRAGVWHEQFF,TGTGCCAGTATTAATCGAGCGGGAGTGTGGCATGAGCAGTTCTTC
few,TRBJ1-1,.,TRBV16,CASSQLRTNTEAFF,TGTGCCAGCAGCCAATTGAGGACTAACACTGAAGCTTTCTTT
.,TRBJ1-1,.,TRBV27,CASSQGAALEAFF,TGTGCCAGCAGCCAAGGGGCAGCTCTTGAAGCTTTCTTT
.,TRBJ2-1,.,TRBV19,CASSGNNEQFF,TGTGCCAGTAGTGGCAACAATGAGCAGTTCTTC
.,TRBJ1-2,.,TRBV28,CASSLGDQGGYGYTF,TGTGCCAGCAGTTTGGGCGACCAAGGAGGCTATGGCTACACCTTC
.,TRBJ2-1,.,TRBV27,CASSSSVGKEQFF,.
.,TRBJ2-7,TRBD2,TRBV5-5,CASSPRGGSSYEQYF,TGTGCCAGCAGCCCGCGGGGCGGGAGTTCCTACGAGCAGTACTTC
.,TRBJ1-4,.,TRBV6-1,CASSDAGATNEKLFF,TGTGCCAGCAGTGATGCAGGGGCAACTAATGAAAAACTGTTTTTT
.,TRBJ1-3,TRBD1,TRBV4-3,CASSQQPSGQGSPGNTIYF,TGCGCCAGCAGCCAACAACCTTCCGGACAGGGCTCTCCTGGAAACACCATATATTTT
.,TRBJ2-7,.,TRBV7-9,CASSPRNSNSSYEQYF,TGTGCCAGCAGCCCGAGAAACAGCAATAGTTCCTACGAGCAGTACTTC
.,TRBJ2-7,TRBD1,TRBV5-1,CASSSGTAYEQYF,TGCGCCAGCAGCTCCGGGACAGCCTACGAGCAGTACTTC
.,TRBJ2-3,TRBD1,TRBV28,CASSLGTGYTDTQYF,TGTGCCAGCAGCCTGGGGACAGGCTACACAGATACGCAGTATTTT
.,TRBJ2-1,TRBD2,TRBV4-3,CASSPGVAGGRGEQFF,TGCGCCAGCAGCCCCGGGGTAGCGGGAGGGCGGGGTGAGCAGTTCTTC
.,TRBJ2-5,.,TRBV25-1,CASSPGPQETQYF,TGTGCCAGCAGTCCAGGACCCCAAGAGACCCAGTACTTC
.,TRBJ2-3,.,TRBV5-6,CASTLGGETQYF,TGTGCCAGCACCCTTGGTGGGGAGACGCAGTATTTT
once,TRBJ2-5,.,TRBV7-8,CASSWSEETQYF,TGTGCCAGCAGCTGGTCAGAAGAGACCCAGTACTTC
many,TRBJ2-1,.,TRBV28,CASSLLDEQFF,TGTGCCAGCAGTTTATTGGATGAGCAGTTCTTC
.,TRBJ2-7,TRBD2,TRBV27,CASSPSSGRAGYEQYF,TGTGCCAGCAGTCCAAGCAGCGGGAGGGCCGGGTACGAGCAGTACTTC
.,TRBJ2-3,.,TRBV13,CASSLRTIGTDTQYF,TGTGCCAGCAGCTTAAGGACCATAGGGACAGATACGCAGTATTTT
.,TRBJ2-6,.,TRBV19,CASVSREASSSGANVLTF,TGTGCCAGTGTAAGCCGCGAGGCATCGAGCTCTGGGGCCAACGTCCTGACTTTC
.,TRBJ1-1,.,TRBV4-3,CASSQVEGRYTEAFF,TGCGCCAGCAGCCAAGTAGAAGGGAGATACACTGAAGCTTTCTTT
.,TRBJ2-2,.,TRBV6-1,CASGNTGELFF,TGTGCCAGCGGCAACACCGGGGAGCTGTTTTTT
.,TRBJ1-1,.,TRBV2,CASRPGAITEAFF,TGTGCCAGCAGGCCAGGAGCGATCACTGAAGCTTTCTTT
.,TRBJ2-3,TRBD2,TRBV4-1,CASSLLAGGDTQYF,TGCGCCAGCAGCCTACTAGCGGGAGGAGATACGCAGTATTTT
.,TRBJ2-5,TRBD1,TRBV19,CASSRNTGTGQETQYF,TGTGCCAGTAGTCGAAATACCGGGACAGGCCAAGAGACCCAGTACTTC
.,TRBJ1-6,.,TRBV2,CASSPRGGGSPLHF,TGTGCCAGCAGTCCGAGGGGCGGGGGTTCACCCCTCCACTTT
.,TRBJ2-5,.,TRBV6-6,CASSYSGIQETQYF,TGTGCCAGCAGTTACTCCGGTATCCAAGAGACCCAGTACTTC
.,TRBJ2-1,.,TRBV7-9,CASSLKVGAWEEQFF,TGTGCCAGCAGCTTAAAAGTGGGGGCGTGGGAAGAGCAGTTCTTC
.,TRBJ2-7,TRBD2,TRBV7-6,CASSPSAGGHYEQYF,TGTGCCAGCAGCCCCTCAGCGGGAGGACATTACGAGCAGTACTTC
.,TRBJ2-7,TRBD2,TRBV9,CASSVGLAAYEQYF,TGTGCCAGCAGCGTAGGACTAGCGGCCTACGAGCAGTACTTC
.,TRBJ2-7,.,TRBV19,CASSMRGSGRYEQYF,TGTGCCAGTAGTATGCGGGGAAGCGGTCGGTACGAGCAGTACTTC
few,TRBJ2-1,.,TRBV7-9,CASSLALLIDRWVYNEQFF,TGTGCCAGCAGCTTAGCGCTCCTCATAGATAGGTGGGTTTACAATGAGCAGTTCTTC
.,TRBJ1-1,TRBD1,TRBV7-2,CASSSFRTGNKAFF,TGTGCCAGCAGCTCTTTCCGGACAGGGAACAAAGCTTTCTTT
.,TRBJ1-5,TRBD1,TRBV30,CAWRTGGNQPQHF,TGTGCCTGGAGGACAGGGGGAAATCAGCCCCAGCATTTT
.,TRBJ2-1,TRBD2,TRBV13,CASSWGTTSGRRGSSYNEQFF,TGTGCCAGCAGCTGGGGTACGACTAGCGGGAGAAGGGGGAGCTCCTACAATGAGCAGTTCTTC
.,TRBJ1-6,.,TRBV30,CAWTTAYNSPLHF,TGTGCCTGGACGACAGCGTATAATTCACCCCTCCACTTT
.,TRBJ2-1,TRBD2,TRBV7-7,CASSLSGLASYNEQFF,TGTGCCAGCAGCTTAAGTGGACTAGCGAGTTACAATGAGCAGTTCTTC
.,TRBJ2-7,TRBD1,TRBV27,CASSLAGTAYEQYF,TGTGCCAGCAGTTTAGCCGGGACAGCCTACGAGCAGTACTTC
.,TRBJ2-1,.,TRBV29-1,CSVGGLYNEQFF,TGCAGCGTTGGGGGACTGTACAATGAGCAGTTCTTC
.,TRBJ2-6,.,TRBV18,CASSLDRSGANVLTF,TGTGCCAGCTCACTCGACAGGTCTGGGGCCAACGTCCTGACTTTC
.,TRBJ2-1,TRBD2,TRBV6-1,CASSERRGGDEQFF,TGTGCCAGCAGTGAAAGGCGGGGAGGGGATGAGCAGTTCTTC
.,TRBJ1-3,.,TRBV7-9,CASWGESSGNTIYF,TGTGCCAGCTGGGGGGAAAGCTCTGGAAACACCATATATTTT
.,TRBJ1-1,TRBD1,TRBV5-1,CASSLYPSQGGLNTEAFF,TGCGCCAGCAGCTTGTACCCCTCGCAAGGGGGCCTCAACACTGAAGCTTTCTTT
few,TRBJ1-2,.,TRBV19,CASSSSFGGYTF,TGTGCCAGTTCTTCGAGTTTTGGTGGCTACACCTTC
.,TRBJ2-5,.,TRBV18,CASSPGPQGTQYF,TGTGCCAGCTCACCTGGGCCCCAGGGGACCCAGTACTTC
.,TRBJ2-7,.,TRBV5-6,CASSLSGHEQYF,TGTGCCAGCAGCTTATCAGGGCACGAGCAGTACTTC
.,TRBJ2-4,.,TRBV5-6,CASSLSPNIQYF,TGTGCCAGCAGCTTGTCGCCAAACATTCAGTACTTC
few,TRBJ1-5,.,TRBV5-1,CASSMGEGPQHF,TGCGCCAGCAGCATGGGGGAGGGGCCCCAGCATTTT
.,TRBJ2-2,.,TRBV29-1,CSVGLGGSTGELFF,TGCAGCGTTGGACTAGGGGGGAGCACCGGGGAGCTGTTTTTT
.,TRBJ1-1,.,TRBV5-5,CASSLRTEAFF,TGTGCCAGCAGCTTGAGGACTGAAGCTTTCTTT